This entry is about one T cell receptor (beta chain). Its binding antigen is unknown. It has no much larger one-base neighbor in the sample; base qualities were not kept. TCRbeta CDR3 regions were amplified from genomic DNA using the immunoSEQ Assay, a bias-controlled multiplex PCR. From the authors' description of their analysis: Within the assay, amplification of reference gene primers was used to estimate how many nucleated cells each sample contained. Sequence reads were collapsed and filtered to measure the absolute abundance of every unique TCRbeta CDR3 rearrangement. For each sample, productive Simpson clonality was calculated as the square root of Simpson's diversity index over productive rearrangements. TCRdb retrieved this table from immuneACCESS and kept in-frame rearrangements only. Not all clones are present; in checked studies, unresolved V genes account for under half, and no reason is known for the remainder. V, J and clone size reflect that table, while D and trimming were determined from the DNA. Recorded for this sample are 110,000 or so clones; approximately 80% of them occurred a single time. The top ten clones comprise roughly 10% of the sample.

The collaborating institutions used their own protocols to collect whole blood in K2EDTA tubes. For TCRbeta analysis, collaborators shipped samples in one of three forms: frozen whole blood, isolated PBMCs, or DNA extracted from either of those sample types. From its cysteine to its phenylalanine, the CDR3 spans 15 amino acids. Solely the CDR3 DNA is kept, with 45 bases framed from the first base. V is trimmed back by 5 bases and J by 2 bases, and the junction contains 7 bases that no gene match accounts for. Taken from the germline V gene (reference sequence), the CDR1 and CDR2 loops are SEHNR and FQNEAQ. The sample is drawn from a study of blood T cell repertoires in COVID-19 (dated by TCRdb to about 2020). Study-level background: Samples covering the acute and convalescent phases of COVID-19 were provided by collaborators in the United States, Italy and Spain. The material from the prospective study consisted of cDNA or gDNA derived from T cells, B-cell-depleted T cells, or PBMCs. The dataset comprised deeply sampled blood TCRbeta repertoires from subjects exposed to, actively infected with, or recovered from COVID-19. A freely available public database, intended as a resource for researchers studying the immune response to SARS-CoV-2, is where the repertoires were released. Samples were obtained from the ongoing ImmuneRACE study (first 160 participants) and from over a thousand subjects provided by 6 global collaborators. Sample metadata almost always included a de-identified subject ID, COVID-19 status, age in years and sex. Where HLA class I and class II types were available, the types were taken from metadata supplied by the sample provider, not from assay-based typing.

The study at large found these results: The amount of clinical and demographic metadata varied by source and participant and was provided uncurated.

This clonotype was sampled from a woman in her seventies with acute or convalescent COVID-19. This chain joins TRBV7-9 to TRBJ1-1; 8 nucleotides in the junction match TRBD1. The sequenced material came from peripheral blood. Here is the DNA: TGTGCCAGCAGCCCCGGGACAGGCGCAAACACTGAAGCTTTCTTT. Its amino acids are CASSPGTGANTEAFF.